The 2 T cell receptor beta chains listed next were all sequenced from one sample in a study of cytomegalovirus exposure and HLA in healthy donors. The PCR had 60 Vbeta and 13 Jbeta primers. Assay: immunoSEQ multiplex PCR; the TCRdb copy retains only in-frame clones and omits some. The table lists 130,000 or so clones, about 9.4% of them singletons. The sample comprised PBMCs. The source is a middle-aged woman in good health and CMV-seropositive.

The V and J genes are TRBV10-3 and TRBJ2-1; D is unresolved. The CDR3 consists of 13 residues. Germline V gives CDR1 ENHRY, CDR2 SYGVKD. V lost 7 bases and J lost 5, with 12 bases in between. This CDR3 reads CAITSRSDNEQFF. DNA of the CDR3: TGTGCCATCACGAGCAGGTCGGACAATGAGCAGTTCTTC.

DNA for the CDR3: TGTGCCAGCAGCGCAACCGGGACAGGGGAGGACGAGCAGTACTTC. It translates to CASSATGTGEDEQYF. This rearrangement joins TRBV11-3 to TRBJ2-7; TRBD1 aligns across 10 bases. CDR1 is SGHNT, CDR2 YENEEA, per germline. Trimming took 5 bases from V and 5 from J; bases not matched to a gene: 9. This CDR3 region has 15 residues.